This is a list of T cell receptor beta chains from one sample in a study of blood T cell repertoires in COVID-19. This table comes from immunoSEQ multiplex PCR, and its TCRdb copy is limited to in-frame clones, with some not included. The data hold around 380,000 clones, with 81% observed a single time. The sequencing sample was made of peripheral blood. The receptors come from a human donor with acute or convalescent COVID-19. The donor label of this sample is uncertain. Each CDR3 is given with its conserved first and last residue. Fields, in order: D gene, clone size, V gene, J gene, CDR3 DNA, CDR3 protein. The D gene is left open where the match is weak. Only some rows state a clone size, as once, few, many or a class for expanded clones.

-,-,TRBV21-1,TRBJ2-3,TGTGCCAGCAGCAAAGAGGGGACGGACAGGACTACCTTCGTTCCCTGCACAGATACGCAGTATTTT,CASSKEGTDRTTFVPCTDTQYF
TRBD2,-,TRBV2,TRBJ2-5,TGTGCCAGCAGGGGAACTAGCGGGGGTCGGGGTGAGACCCAGTACTTC,CASRGTSGGRGETQYF
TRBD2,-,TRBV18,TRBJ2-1,TGTGCCAGCTGGGACTACAACGGTCGGGGCGAGCAGTTCTTC,CASWDYNGRGEQFF
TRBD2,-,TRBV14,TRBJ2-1,TGTGCCAGCAGCCGGGGACTAGCGGGAGGGCTCGATGAGCAGTTCTTC,CASSRGLAGGLDEQFF
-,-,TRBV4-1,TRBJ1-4,TGCGCCAGCAGCCAAGAAACAGCTATCTTAGGTGAAAAACTGTTTTTT,CASSQETAILGEKLFF
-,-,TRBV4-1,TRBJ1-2,TGCGCCAGCAGCCAAGCGCCAGGGACTAACTATGGCTACACCTTC,CASSQAPGTNYGYTF
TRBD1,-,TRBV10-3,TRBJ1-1,TGTGCCATCAATAACAGGGGGGAGGGTGAAGCTTTCTTT,CAINNRGEGEAFF
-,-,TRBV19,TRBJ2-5,TGTGCCAGTAGTATCCCAGGGGTTAGGGAGACCCAGTACTTC,CASSIPGVRETQYF
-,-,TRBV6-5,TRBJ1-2,TGTGCCATCCAAAAATCTTTGGGAGGAACTTATGGCTACACCTTC,CAIQKSLGGTYGYTF
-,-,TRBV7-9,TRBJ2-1,TGTGCCAGCAGCTTACCCATAAGTAGTGAGCAGTTCTTC,CASSLPISSEQFF
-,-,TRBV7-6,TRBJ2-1,TGTGCCAGCAGCCCCGGGACTCTCAATGAGCAGTTCTTC,CASSPGTLNEQFF
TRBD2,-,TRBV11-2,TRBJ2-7,TGTGCCAGCAGCCGGACTAGCGGGGTCTCCTACGAGCAGTACTTC,CASSRTSGVSYEQYF
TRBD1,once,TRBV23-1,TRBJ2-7,TGCGCCAGCAGACATACCGAGACAGGGTACGAGCAGTACTTC,CASRHTETGYEQYF
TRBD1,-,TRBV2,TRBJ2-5,TGTGCCAGCAGTGAACCGCGGGACAGGGGGCTCGGGGAGACCCAGTACTTC,CASSEPRDRGLGETQYF
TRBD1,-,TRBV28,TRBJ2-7,TGTGCCAGCACCCTGGGACAGGGTTTCCACGAGCAGTACTTC,CASTLGQGFHEQYF
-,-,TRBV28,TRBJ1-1,TGTGCCAGCAGTGAGATGGACACTGAAGCTTTCTTT,CASSEMDTEAFF
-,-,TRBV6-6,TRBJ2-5,TGTGCCAGCAGTCCAGCTTGGGGGGAGCTTTGGTACTTC,CASSPAWGELWYF
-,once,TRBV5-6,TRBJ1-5,TGTGCCAGCAGCCAAATGGATTTGGGGACACAGCCCCAGCATTTT,CASSQMDLGTQPQHF
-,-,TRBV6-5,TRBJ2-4,TGTGCCACCTGGGGCTTGAGGCGGAACATTCAGTACTTC,CATWGLRRNIQYF
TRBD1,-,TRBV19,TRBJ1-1,TGTGCCAGCAAAAGCCCACCCCCGGGACAGGGCACTGAAGCTTTCTTT,CASKSPPPGQGTEAFF
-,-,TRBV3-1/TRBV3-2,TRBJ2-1,TGTGCCAGCAGCCTCCGACGGAGCTCCTACAATGAGCAGTTCTTC,CASSLRRSSYNEQFF
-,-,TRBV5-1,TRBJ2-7,TGCGCCATCCCGGGACATTCGAGACCTGAGCAGTACTTC,CAIPGHSRPEQYF
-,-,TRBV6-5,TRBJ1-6,TGTGCCAGCACGTCTTTTCGTTCACCCCTCCACTTT,CASTSFRSPLHF
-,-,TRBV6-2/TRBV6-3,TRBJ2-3,TGTGCCAGCAGTTACACCAGTGGAGATACGCAGTATTTT,CASSYTSGDTQYF
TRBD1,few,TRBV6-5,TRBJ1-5,TGTGCCAGCAGTTACGGGACAGGGGGGCAGCCCCAGCATTTT,CASSYGTGGQPQHF
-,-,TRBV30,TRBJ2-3,TGTGCCTGGAGTGCAACACAGGGCTCTACGCAGTATTTT,CAWSATQGSTQYF
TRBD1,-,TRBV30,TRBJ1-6,TGTGCCTGGAGTGTACTATGGCGACAGGGTGGGTCACCCCTCCACTTT,CAWSVLWRQGGSPLHF
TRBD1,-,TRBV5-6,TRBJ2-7,TGTGCCAGCAGCTTACTAGGGACAGGATCTTTCTACGAGCAGTACTTC,CASSLLGTGSFYEQYF
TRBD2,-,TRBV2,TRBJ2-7,TGTGCCAGCAGCCGGGGACTATACGAGCAGTACTTC,CASSRGLYEQYF
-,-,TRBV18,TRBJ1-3,TGTGCCAGCTCACCACGACTGACAGCCCTCTCTGGAAACACCATATATTTT,CASSPRLTALSGNTIYF
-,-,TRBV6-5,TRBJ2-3,TGTGCCAGCAGCTTGCTGGGGGCATCGGCAGATACGCAGTATTTT,CASSLLGASADTQYF
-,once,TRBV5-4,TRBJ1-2,TGTGCCAGCAGCTCGACAGCTCTTAACTATGGCTACACCTTC,CASSSTALNYGYTF
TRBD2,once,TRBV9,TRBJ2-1,TGTGCCAGCAGCGTAGCAAGCGGGGGGGTCTTCTACAATGAGCAGTTCTTC,CASSVASGGVFYNEQFF
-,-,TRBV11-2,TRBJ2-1,TGTGCCAGCAGCTTAAGGGGGAATTTGGGCGCGAGCTCCTACAATGAGCAGTTCTTC,CASSLRGNLGASSYNEQFF
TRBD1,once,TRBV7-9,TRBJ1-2,TGTGCCAGCAGACCCGGGACAGGGGTTTCAGGCTATGGCTACACCTTC,CASRPGTGVSGYGYTF
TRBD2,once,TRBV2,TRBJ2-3,TGTGCCAGCAGTGAAGGCGGGGGGGCAACAGATACGCAGTATTTT,CASSEGGGATDTQYF
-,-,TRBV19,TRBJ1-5,TGTGCCAGTAGTATCAAAGGGTCCCAGGGTACCAATCAGCCCCAGCATTTT,CASSIKGSQGTNQPQHF
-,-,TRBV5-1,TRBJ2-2,TGCGCCAGCAGCACCTGGACTACGAACACCGGGGAGCTGTTTTTT,CASSTWTTNTGELFF
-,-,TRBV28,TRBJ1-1,TGTGCCAGCAGTACCCCCGCCCGGGGGACTGAAGCTTTCTTT,CASSTPARGTEAFF
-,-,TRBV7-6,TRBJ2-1,TGTGCCAGCAGCTCCTACTCTCCGACGGGATTACTATACAATGAGCAGTTCTTC,CASSSYSPTGLLYNEQFF
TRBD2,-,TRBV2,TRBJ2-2,TGTGCCAGCAGTGCCGGGACTACGAACACCGGGGAGCTGTTTTTT,CASSAGTTNTGELFF
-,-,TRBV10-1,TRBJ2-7,TGCGCCCGCTGTGGGGGGCCGGGGCCGGGGGAGCAGTACTTC,CARCGGPGPGEQYF
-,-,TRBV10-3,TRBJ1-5,TGTGCCATCAGTGAGTCGGCCGGGGTAGGGCAGCCCCAGCATTTT,CAISESAGVGQPQHF
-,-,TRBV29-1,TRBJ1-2,TGCAGCGTTGATACGCAGGGGACTAACTATGGCTACACCTTC,CSVDTQGTNYGYTF
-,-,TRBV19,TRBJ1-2,TGTGCCAGTAGTCTTTACAGGGAACATGGCTACACCTTC,CASSLYREHGYTF
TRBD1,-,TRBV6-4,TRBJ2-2,TGTGCCAGCAGTGACTGGACAGGGGCTGGCACCGGGGAGCTGTTTTTT,CASSDWTGAGTGELFF
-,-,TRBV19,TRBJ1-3,TGTGCCAGTAGTATAAAAGGACAGCAAAGCTCTGGAAACACCATATATTTT,CASSIKGQQSSGNTIYF
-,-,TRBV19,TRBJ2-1,TGTGCCAGTAGTACCAACAGGGTTTGGAATGAGCAGTTCTTC,CASSTNRVWNEQFF
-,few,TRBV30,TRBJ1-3,TGTGCCTGGAGCCTCTACCTTAACACCATATATTTT,CAWSLYLNTIYF